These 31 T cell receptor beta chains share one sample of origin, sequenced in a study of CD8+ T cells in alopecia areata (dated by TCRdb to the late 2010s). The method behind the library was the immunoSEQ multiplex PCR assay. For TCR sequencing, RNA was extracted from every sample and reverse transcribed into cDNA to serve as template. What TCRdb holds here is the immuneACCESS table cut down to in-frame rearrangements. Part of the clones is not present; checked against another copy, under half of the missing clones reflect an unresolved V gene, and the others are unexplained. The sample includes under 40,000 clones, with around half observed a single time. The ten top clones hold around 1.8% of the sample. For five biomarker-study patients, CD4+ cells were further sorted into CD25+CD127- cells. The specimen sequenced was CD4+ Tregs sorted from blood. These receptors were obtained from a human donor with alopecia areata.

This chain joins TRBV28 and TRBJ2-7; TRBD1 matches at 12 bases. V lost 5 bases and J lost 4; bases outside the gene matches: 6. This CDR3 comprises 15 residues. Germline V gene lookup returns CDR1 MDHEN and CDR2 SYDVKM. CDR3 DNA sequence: TGTGCCAGCAGTCTCCCGGGACAGGGGGCTTACGAGCAGTACTTC. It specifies CASSLPGQGAYEQYF. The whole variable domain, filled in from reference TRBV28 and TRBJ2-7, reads DVKVTQSSRYLVKRTGEKVFLECVQDMDHENMFWYRQDPGLGLRLIYFSYDVKMKEKGDIPEGYSVSREKKERFSLILESASTNQTSMYLCASSLPGQGAYEQYFGPGTRLTVT.

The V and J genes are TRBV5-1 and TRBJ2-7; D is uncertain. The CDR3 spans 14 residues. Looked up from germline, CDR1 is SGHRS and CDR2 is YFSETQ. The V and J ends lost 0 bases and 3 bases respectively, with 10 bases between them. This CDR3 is CASSLVMGNYEQYF. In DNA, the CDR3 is TGCGCCAGCAGCTTGGTGATGGGCAACTACGAGCAGTACTTC.

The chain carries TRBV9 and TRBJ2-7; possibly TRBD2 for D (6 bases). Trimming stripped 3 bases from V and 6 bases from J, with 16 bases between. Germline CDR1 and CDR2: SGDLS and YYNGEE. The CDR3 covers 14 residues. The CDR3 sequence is CASSAPGAGSEQYF. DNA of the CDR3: TGTGCCAGCAGCGCACCCGGGGCGGGGAGCGAGCAGTACTTC.

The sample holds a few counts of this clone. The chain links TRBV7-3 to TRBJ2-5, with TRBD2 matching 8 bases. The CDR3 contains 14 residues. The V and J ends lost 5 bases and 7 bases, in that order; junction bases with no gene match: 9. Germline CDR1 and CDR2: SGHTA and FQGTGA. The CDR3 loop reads CASSPNAGGGTQYF. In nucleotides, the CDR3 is TGTGCCAGCAGCCCAAATGCGGGGGGAGGGACCCAGTACTTC.

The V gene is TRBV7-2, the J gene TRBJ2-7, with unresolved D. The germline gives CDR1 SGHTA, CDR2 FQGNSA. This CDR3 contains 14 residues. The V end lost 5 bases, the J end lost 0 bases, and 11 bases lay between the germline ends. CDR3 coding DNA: TGTGCCAGCAGCCCCGTGGGCATCTCCTACGAGCAGTACTTC. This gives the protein CASSPVGISYEQYF.

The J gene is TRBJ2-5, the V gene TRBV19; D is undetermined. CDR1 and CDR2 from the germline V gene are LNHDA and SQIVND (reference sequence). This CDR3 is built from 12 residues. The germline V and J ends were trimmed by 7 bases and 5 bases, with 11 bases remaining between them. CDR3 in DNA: TGTGCCAGTAACCGAGTTGGGGAGACCCAGTACTTC. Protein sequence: CASNRVGETQYF.

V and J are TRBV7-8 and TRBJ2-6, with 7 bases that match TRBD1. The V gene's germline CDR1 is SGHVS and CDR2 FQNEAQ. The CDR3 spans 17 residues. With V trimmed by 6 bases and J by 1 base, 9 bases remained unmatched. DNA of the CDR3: TGTGCCAGCAGTCACACAGGGGCAAAATCTGGGGCCAACGTCCTGACTTTC. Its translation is CASSHTGAKSGANVLTF. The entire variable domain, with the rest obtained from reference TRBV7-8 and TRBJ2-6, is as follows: GAGVSQSPRYKVAKRGQDVALRCDPISGHVSLFWYQQALGQGPEFLTYFQNEAQLDKSGLPSDRFFAERPEGSVSTLKIQRTQQEDSAVYLCASSHTGAKSGANVLTFGAGSRLTVL.

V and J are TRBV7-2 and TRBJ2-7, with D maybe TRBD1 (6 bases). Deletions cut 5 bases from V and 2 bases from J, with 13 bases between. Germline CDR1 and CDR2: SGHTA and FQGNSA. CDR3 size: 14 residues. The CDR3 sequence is CASSEGDGAYEQYF. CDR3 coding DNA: TGTGCCAGCAGCGAGGGGGACGGAGCCTACGAGCAGTACTTC.

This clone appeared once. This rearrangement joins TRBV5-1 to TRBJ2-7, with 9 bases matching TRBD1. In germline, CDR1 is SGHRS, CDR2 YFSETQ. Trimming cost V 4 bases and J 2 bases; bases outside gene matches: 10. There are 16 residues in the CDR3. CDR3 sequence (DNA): TGCGCCAGCAGCCCGGGACAGGGTTCAGTGGCCTACGAGCAGTACTTC. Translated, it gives CASSPGQGSVAYEQYF.

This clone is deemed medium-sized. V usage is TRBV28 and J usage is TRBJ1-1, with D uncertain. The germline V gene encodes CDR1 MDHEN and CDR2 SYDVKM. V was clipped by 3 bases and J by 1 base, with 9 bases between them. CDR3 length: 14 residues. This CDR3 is CASSFGSKNTEAFF. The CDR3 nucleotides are TGTGCCAGCAGTTTTGGCAGCAAGAACACTGAAGCTTTCTTT.

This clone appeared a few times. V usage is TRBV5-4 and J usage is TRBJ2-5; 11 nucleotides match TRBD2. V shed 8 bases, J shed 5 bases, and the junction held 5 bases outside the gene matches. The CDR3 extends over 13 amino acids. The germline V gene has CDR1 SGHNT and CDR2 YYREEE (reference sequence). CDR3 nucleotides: TGTGCCAGTAGCGGGAGGGCCGGGGAGACCCAGTACTTC. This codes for CASSGRAGETQYF.

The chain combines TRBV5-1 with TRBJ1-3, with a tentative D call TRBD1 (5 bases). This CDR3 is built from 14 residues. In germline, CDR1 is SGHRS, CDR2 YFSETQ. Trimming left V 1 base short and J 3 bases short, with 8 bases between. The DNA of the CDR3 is TGCGCCAGCAGCTTGCCGGACATTGGAAACACCATATATTTT. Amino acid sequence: CASSLPDIGNTIYF.

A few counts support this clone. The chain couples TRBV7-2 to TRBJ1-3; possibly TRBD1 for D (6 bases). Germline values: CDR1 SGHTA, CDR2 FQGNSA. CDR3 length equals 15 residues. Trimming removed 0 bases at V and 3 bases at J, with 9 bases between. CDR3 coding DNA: TGTGCCAGCAGCTTAGCGTCAGGGGTTGGAAACACCATATATTTT. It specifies CASSLASGVGNTIYF.

The CDR3 loop reads CATQRTYEQYF. As DNA, the CDR3 is TGTGCCACCCAGCGGACCTACGAGCAGTACTTC. The chain is built from TRBV6-5 and TRBJ2-7; TRBD2 might be the D (5 bases). The CDR3 runs to 11 residues. Trimming removed 10 bases at V and 2 bases at J, with 9 bases between. The germline V gene has CDR1 MNHEY and CDR2 SVGAGI.

The CDR3 sequence: CASMPGPVRGGFGYGYTF. The CDR3 DNA follows: TGTGCCAGCATGCCGGGGCCCGTCAGGGGAGGGTTCGGCTATGGCTACACCTTC. V and J are TRBV7-6 and TRBJ1-2, with a tentative D call TRBD1 (6 bases). Germline CDR1 SGHVS, CDR2 FNYEAQ. The CDR3 length is 18 residues. Trimming removed 7 bases at V and 4 bases at J, with 28 bases between.

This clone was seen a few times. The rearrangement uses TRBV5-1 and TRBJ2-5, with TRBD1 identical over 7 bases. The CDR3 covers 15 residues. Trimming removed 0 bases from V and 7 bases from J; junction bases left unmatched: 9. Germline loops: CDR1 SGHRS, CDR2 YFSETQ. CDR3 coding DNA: TGCGCCAGCAGCTTGGGTCAACGGACAGGATTGACCCAGTACTTC. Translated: CASSLGQRTGLTQYF.

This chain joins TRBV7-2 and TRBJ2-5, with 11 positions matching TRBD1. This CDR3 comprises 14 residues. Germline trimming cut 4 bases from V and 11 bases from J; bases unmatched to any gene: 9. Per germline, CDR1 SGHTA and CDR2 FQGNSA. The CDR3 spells CASSSRGQGGRQYF. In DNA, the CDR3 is TGTGCCAGCAGCTCTCGGGGACAGGGGGGCCGGCAGTACTTC.

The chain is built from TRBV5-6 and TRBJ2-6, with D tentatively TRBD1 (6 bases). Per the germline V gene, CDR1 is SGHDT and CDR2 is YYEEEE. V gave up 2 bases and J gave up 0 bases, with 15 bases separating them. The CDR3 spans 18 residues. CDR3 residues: CASSFWSGHTSGANVLTF. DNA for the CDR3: TGTGCCAGCAGCTTTTGGTCGGGACATACCTCTGGGGCCAACGTCCTGACTTTC. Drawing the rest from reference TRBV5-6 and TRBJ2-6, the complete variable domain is DAGVTQSPTHLIKTRGQQVTLRCSPKSGHDTVSWYQQALGQGPQFIFQYYEEEERQRGNFPDRFSGHQFPNYSSELNVNALLLGDSALYLCASSFWSGHTSGANVLTFGAGSRLTVL.

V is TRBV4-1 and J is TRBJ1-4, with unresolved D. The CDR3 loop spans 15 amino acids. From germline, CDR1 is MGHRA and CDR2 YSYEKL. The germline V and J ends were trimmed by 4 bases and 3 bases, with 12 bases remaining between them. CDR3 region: CASSRPLRANEKLFF. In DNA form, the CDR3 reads TGCGCCAGCAGCCGCCCCCTTCGGGCTAATGAAAAACTGTTTTTT.

The DNA of the CDR3 is TGTGCCAGCAGTGTCGACCAGGCCGCTTTCTATGGCTACACCTTC. Its translation: CASSVDQAAFYGYTF. The chain carries TRBV2 and TRBJ1-2; D unresolved. Germline CDR1 reads SNHLY; CDR2 reads FYNNEI. The CDR3 runs to 15 residues. The V end lost 4 bases, the J end lost 4 bases, and 16 bases lay between the germline ends. The complete variable domain, with remaining parts taken from reference TRBV2 and TRBJ1-2, reads EPEVTQTPSHQVTQMGQEVILRCVPISNHLYFYWYRQILGQKVEFLVSFYNNEISEKSEIFDDQFSVERPDGSNFTLKIRSTKLEDSAMYFCASSVDQAAFYGYTFGSGTRLTVV.

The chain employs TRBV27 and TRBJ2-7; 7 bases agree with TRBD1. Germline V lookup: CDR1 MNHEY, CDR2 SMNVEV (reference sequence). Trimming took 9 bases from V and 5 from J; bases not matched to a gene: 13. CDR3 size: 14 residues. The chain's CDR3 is CASRRGQWADEQYF. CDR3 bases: TGTGCCAGTAGAAGGGGACAGTGGGCCGACGAGCAGTACTTC.

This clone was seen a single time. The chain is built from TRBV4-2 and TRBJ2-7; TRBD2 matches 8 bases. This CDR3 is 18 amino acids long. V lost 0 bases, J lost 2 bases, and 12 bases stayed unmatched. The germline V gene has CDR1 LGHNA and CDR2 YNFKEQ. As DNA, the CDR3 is TGTGCCAGCAGCCAAGATCCCCAACCCGGGGGGGGTGCCTACGAGCAGTACTTC. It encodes CASSQDPQPGGGAYEQYF.

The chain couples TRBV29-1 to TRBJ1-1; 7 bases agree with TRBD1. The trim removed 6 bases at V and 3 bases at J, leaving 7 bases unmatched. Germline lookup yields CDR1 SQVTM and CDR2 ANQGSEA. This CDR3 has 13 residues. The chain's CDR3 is CSVSQGPYTEAFF. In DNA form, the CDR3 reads TGCAGCGTGTCACAGGGGCCATACACTGAAGCTTTCTTT.

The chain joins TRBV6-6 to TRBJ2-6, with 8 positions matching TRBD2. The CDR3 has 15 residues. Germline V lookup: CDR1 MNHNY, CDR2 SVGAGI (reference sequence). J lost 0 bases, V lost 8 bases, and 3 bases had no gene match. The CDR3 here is CASRGGSSGANVLTF. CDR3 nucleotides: TGTGCCAGCCGGGGGGGGAGCTCTGGGGCCAACGTCCTGACTTTC.

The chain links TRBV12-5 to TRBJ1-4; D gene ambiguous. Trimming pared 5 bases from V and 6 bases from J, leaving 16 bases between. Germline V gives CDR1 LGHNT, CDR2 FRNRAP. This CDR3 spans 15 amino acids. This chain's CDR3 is CASGNGRTVDEKLFF. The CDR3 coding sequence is TGTGCTAGTGGTAATGGCCGCACCGTTGATGAAAAACTGTTTTTT.

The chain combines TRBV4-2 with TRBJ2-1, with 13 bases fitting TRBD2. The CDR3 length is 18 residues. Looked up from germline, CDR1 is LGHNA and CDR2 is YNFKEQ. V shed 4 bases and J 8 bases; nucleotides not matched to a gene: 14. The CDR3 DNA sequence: TGTGCCAGCAGCCCTGCTTTCCCCGGGACTAGCGGGAAATATGAGCAGTTCTTC. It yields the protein CASSPAFPGTSGKYEQFF.

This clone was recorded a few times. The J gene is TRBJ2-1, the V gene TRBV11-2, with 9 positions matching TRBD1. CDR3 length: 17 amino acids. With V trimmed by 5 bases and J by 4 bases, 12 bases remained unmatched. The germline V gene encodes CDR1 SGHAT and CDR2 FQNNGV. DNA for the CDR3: TGTGCCAGCAGCCCCAGCCAGGGACAGGGAGGGTACAATGAGCAGTTCTTC. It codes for CASSPSQGQGGYNEQFF.

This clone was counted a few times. CDR3 loop: CASSQDPHTGYPSGANVLTF. Written as DNA, the CDR3 is TGCGCCAGCAGCCAAGATCCCCATACAGGGTACCCCTCTGGGGCCAACGTCCTGACTTTC. The genes are TRBV4-3 and TRBJ2-6, with D possibly matching TRBD1 (6 bases). V dropped 0 bases and J dropped 0 bases, with 18 bases sitting between them. Germline V gives CDR1 LGHNA, CDR2 YSLEER. The CDR3 sequence is 20 residues long.

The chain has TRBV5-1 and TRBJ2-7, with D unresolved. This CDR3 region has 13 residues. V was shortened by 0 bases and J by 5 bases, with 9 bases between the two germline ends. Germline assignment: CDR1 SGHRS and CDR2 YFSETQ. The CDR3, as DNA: TGCGCCAGCAGCTTGGGTATGCTCCACGAGCAGTACTTC. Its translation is CASSLGMLHEQYF.

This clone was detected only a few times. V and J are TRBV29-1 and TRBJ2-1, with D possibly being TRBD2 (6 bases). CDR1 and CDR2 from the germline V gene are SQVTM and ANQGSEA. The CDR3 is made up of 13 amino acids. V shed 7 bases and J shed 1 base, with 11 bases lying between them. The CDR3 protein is CSALAPSYNEQFF. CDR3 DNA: TGCAGCGCGCTAGCGCCATCCTACAATGAGCAGTTCTTC.

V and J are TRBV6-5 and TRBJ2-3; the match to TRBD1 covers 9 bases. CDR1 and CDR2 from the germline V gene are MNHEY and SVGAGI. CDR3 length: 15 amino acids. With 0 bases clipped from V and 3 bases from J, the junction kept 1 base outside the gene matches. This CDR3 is CASSYSGTGTDTQYF. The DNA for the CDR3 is TGTGCCAGCAGTTACTCGGGGACAGGGACAGATACGCAGTATTTT.